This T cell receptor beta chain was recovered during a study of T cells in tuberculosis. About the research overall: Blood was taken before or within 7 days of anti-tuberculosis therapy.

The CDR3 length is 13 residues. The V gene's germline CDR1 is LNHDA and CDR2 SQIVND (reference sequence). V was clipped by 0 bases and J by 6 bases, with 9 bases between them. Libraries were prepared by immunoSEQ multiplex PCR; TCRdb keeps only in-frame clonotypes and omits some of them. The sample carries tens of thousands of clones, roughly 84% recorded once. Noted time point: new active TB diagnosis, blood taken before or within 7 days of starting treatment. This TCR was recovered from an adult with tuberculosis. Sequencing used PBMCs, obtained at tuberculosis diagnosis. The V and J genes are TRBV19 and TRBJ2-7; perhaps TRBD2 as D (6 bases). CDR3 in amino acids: CASSIEGGVEQYF. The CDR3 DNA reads TGTGCCAGTAGTATAGAGGGCGGGGTCGAGCAGTACTTC.